These 20 T cell receptor beta chains share one sample of origin, sequenced in a study of blood T cell repertoires in COVID-19. TCRdb's copy holds only in-frame clones and misses some; the assay was immunoSEQ multiplex PCR. The sample lists roughly 220,000 clones, roughly 86% seen once, with about 2.9% in the top ten. The specimen was peripheral blood. The receptors were sampled from a man aged 55-75 years with acute or convalescent COVID-19.

This chain links TRBV2 with TRBJ2-4; perhaps TRBD2 as D (6 bases). V was trimmed by 5 bases and J by 6 bases, leaving 17 bases between them. The CDR3 runs to 15 residues. Germline V CDR1 and CDR2: SNHLY, FYNNEI. The CDR3, as DNA: TGTGCCAGCAGTACCCACACCCTCGGGGGAAACATTCAGTACTTC. As protein: CASSTHTLGGNIQYF.

The chain carries TRBV14 and TRBJ2-6, with TRBD1 matching 7 bases. This CDR3 has 17 amino acids. Trimming at V came to 3 bases and at J to 2 bases, leaving 7 bases not matched to a gene. CDR1 and CDR2 (germline): SGHDN, FVKESK. CDR3 DNA: TGTGCCAGCAGCCAGGCGACAGGGAGACCTGGGGCCAACGTCCTGACTTTC. Its protein product is CASSQATGRPGANVLTF.

The J gene is TRBJ2-1, the V gene TRBV5-1, with TRBD1 identical over 9 bases. This CDR3 region has 18 residues. Germline CDR1 is SGHRS and CDR2 is YFSETQ. With 1 base clipped from V and 1 base from J, the junction kept 9 bases outside the gene matches. CDR3 residues: CASSLTPPGQGSYNEQFF. Written as DNA, the CDR3 is TGCGCCAGCAGCTTGACCCCCCCGGGACAGGGTTCCTACAATGAGCAGTTCTTC.

V usage is TRBV29-1 and J usage is TRBJ1-1; the D gene is possibly TRBD1 (5 bases). The V end was cut by 6 bases, the J end by 1 base, with 12 bases between. Germline assignment: CDR1 SQVTM and CDR2 ANQGSEA. This CDR3 region has 13 residues. The DNA for the CDR3 is TGCAGCGTCGCCCTGGGGGGGAACACTGAAGCTTTCTTT. It yields the protein CSVALGGNTEAFF. The whole variable domain, filled in from reference TRBV29-1 and TRBJ1-1, reads SAVISQKPSRDICQRGTSLTIQCQVDSQVTMMFWYRQQPGQSLTLIATANQGSEATYESGFVIDKFPISRPNLTFSTLTVSNMSPEDSSIYLCSVALGGNTEAFFGQGTRLTVV.

This chain links TRBV5-1 with TRBJ1-2, with 8 positions matching TRBD1. The CDR3 spans 16 residues. Germline CDR1 is SGHRS and CDR2 is YFSETQ. J lost 4 bases, V lost 3 bases, and 11 bases had no gene match. The CDR3 is CASSSASGGQGYGYTF. DNA of the CDR3: TGCGCCAGCAGCTCAGCGTCAGGGGGCCAGGGCTATGGCTACACCTTC.

This chain joins TRBV29-1 and TRBJ2-3; 9 nucleotides match TRBD2. V lost 7 bases to trimming and J lost 3 bases; unmatched junction nucleotides: 8. Germline lookup yields CDR1 SQVTM and CDR2 ANQGSEA. The CDR3 has 14 amino acids. The CDR3 reads CSAPSGGPTDTQYF. CDR3 coding DNA: TGCAGCGCCCCAAGCGGGGGGCCGACAGATACGCAGTATTTT.

This chain links TRBV9 with TRBJ1-1, with D tentatively TRBD1 (6 bases). Deletions cut 4 bases from V and 2 bases from J, with 15 bases between. The germline V gene encodes CDR1 SGDLS and CDR2 YYNGEE. This CDR3 contains 15 residues. CDR3 sequence (DNA): TGTGCCAGCAGCCCTCCGACAGGCTTCAACACTGAAGCTTTCTTT. This gives the protein CASSPPTGFNTEAFF. Variable domain in full (rest from reference TRBV9 and TRBJ1-1): DSGVTQTPKHLITATGQRVTLRCSPRSGDLSVYWYQQSLDQGLQFLIQYYNGEERAKGNILERFSAQQFPDLHSELNLSSLELGDSALYFCASSPPTGFNTEAFFGQGTRLTVV.

V is TRBV6-2 or TRBV6-3 and J is TRBJ2-6, with TRBD2 matching 9 bases. Losses at the gene ends were 2 bases for V and 0 bases for J; bases not matched to a gene: 11. Germline V gene data show CDR1 as MNHEY and CDR2 as SVGEGT. This CDR3 has 20 residues. The CDR3 here is CASSYDGRLAVSSGANVLTF. The CDR3 nucleotides are TGTGCCAGCAGTTACGACGGACGACTAGCGGTCTCCTCTGGGGCCAACGTCCTGACTTTC.

This clone has more than one count but fewer than ten. The V call is TRBV10-3, the J call TRBJ1-5; 9 bases line up with TRBD1. The CDR3 sequence is 14 residues long. CDR1 is ENHRY, CDR2 SYGVKD, per germline. With 8 bases clipped from V and 5 bases from J, the junction kept 7 bases outside the gene matches. CDR3 in amino acids: CAIGGTGRDQPQHF. Written as DNA, the CDR3 is TGTGCCATCGGAGGGACAGGGAGGGATCAGCCCCAGCATTTT.

The CDR3 DNA reads as TGTGCCAGCAGCTCCACAAACTCCTACGAGCAGTACTTC. This translates into CASSSTNSYEQYF. V and J are TRBV5-4 and TRBJ2-7, with unresolved D. CDR1 SGHNT and CDR2 YYREEE come from the germline V gene (reference sequence). V gave up 3 bases and J gave up 0 bases, with 7 bases separating them. CDR3 length: 13 residues.

The J gene is TRBJ2-7, the V gene TRBV3-1 (or the pseudogene TRBV3-2); 7 bases match TRBD1. The CDR3 length is 17 residues. Germline trimming cut 2 bases from V and 0 bases from J; bases unmatched to any gene: 10. Looked up from germline, CDR1 is LGHDT and CDR2 is YNNKEL (reference sequence). The CDR3 here is CASSQTQQGISSYEQYF. Written as DNA, the CDR3 is TGTGCCAGCAGCCAAACACAACAGGGGATAAGCTCCTACGAGCAGTACTTC.

The CDR3 DNA sequence: TGTGCCAGCAGCTTCAATCGACAGGGGGGGCAGTTCTTC. It specifies CASSFNRQGGQFF. V and J are TRBV7-6 and TRBJ2-1; 9 bases line up with TRBD1. Germline CDR1 is SGHVS and CDR2 is FNYEAQ. The CDR3 extends over 13 amino acids. V gave up 3 bases and J gave up 12 bases; unmatched junction bases: 6.

The chain couples TRBV7-8 to TRBJ1-2; maybe TRBD1 (5 bases). This CDR3 has 13 amino acids. V lost 5 bases and J lost 9, with 16 bases in between. In germline, CDR1 is SGHVS, CDR2 FQNEAQ. CDR3 sequence: CASSEVRGVSYTF. The CDR3 region has the DNA TGTGCCAGCAGCGAAGTCCGGGGGGTTAGCTACACCTTC.

The chain is built from TRBV9 and TRBJ1-1, with 8 bases that match TRBD1. J lost 0 bases, V lost 3 bases, and 4 bases had no gene match. The CDR3 extends over 15 amino acids. In germline, CDR1 is SGDLS, CDR2 YYNGEE. CDR3 residues: CASSERTGLNTEAFF. The CDR3 DNA is TGTGCCAGCAGCGAGAGGACAGGGTTGAACACTGAAGCTTTCTTT.

The chain joins TRBV3-1 (or the pseudogene TRBV3-2) to TRBJ2-3, with 10 bases fitting TRBD1. J lost 4 bases, V lost 1 base, and 8 bases had no gene match. The CDR3 consists of 17 residues. The germline V gene has CDR1 LGHDT and CDR2 YNNKEL (reference sequence). CDR3: CASSQGQGAPTADTQYF. CDR3 DNA: TGTGCCAGCAGCCAAGGACAGGGGGCGCCCACCGCAGATACGCAGTATTTT.

This clone turned up a few times. This rearrangement joins TRBV7-2 to TRBJ1-2; D possibly corresponds to TRBD1 (6 bases). This CDR3 has 12 amino acids. V gave up 8 bases and J gave up 8 bases, with 15 bases separating them. Germline CDR1 SGHTA, CDR2 FQGNSA. The CDR3 DNA reads TGTGCCAGCTCTCAATATGGGGGCGGCTACACCTTC. Residues: CASSQYGGGYTF.

The genes are TRBV5-1 and TRBJ2-3; TRBD1 aligns across 8 bases. CDR1 and CDR2 (germline): SGHRS, YFSETQ. Trimming at V came to 2 bases and at J to 4 bases, leaving 3 bases not matched to a gene. The CDR3 has 14 amino acids. The CDR3 here is CASSLRTGSDTQYF. As DNA, the CDR3 is TGCGCCAGCAGCTTAAGGACAGGGTCAGATACGCAGTATTTT.

CDR3 sequence: CASCRREEQFF. CDR3 sequence (DNA): TGTGCCAGCTGCAGGCGGGAGGAGCAGTTCTTC. This sequence joins TRBV12-3 or TRBV12-4 and TRBJ2-1, with TRBD2 matching over 7 bases. CDR3 length: 11 residues. J gave up 10 bases and V 8 bases, and 5 bases lay outside the gene matches.

The chain employs TRBV6-1 and TRBJ1-2; D uncertain. Trimming took off 3 bases at V and 1 base at J, with 15 bases between the two ends. The CDR3 sequence is 16 residues long. CDR1 and CDR2 from the germline V gene are MNHNS and SASEGT. The CDR3 region has the DNA TGTGCCAGCAGTGATCGCAGGCGTACGATTAACTATGGCTACACCTTC. It codes for CASSDRRRTINYGYTF.

The rearrangement links TRBV7-2 to TRBJ2-7, with D possibly matching TRBD1 (6 bases). The CDR3 loop spans 16 amino acids. The germline V and J ends were trimmed by 0 bases and 2 bases, with 14 bases remaining between them. Germline V gene lookup returns CDR1 SGHTA and CDR2 FQGNSA. CDR3 coding DNA: TGTGCCAGCAGCTTAGCGCTCGCACAGGGTACCTACGAGCAGTACTTC. It is translated as CASSLALAQGTYEQYF.